This note documents a single TCR beta chain sequence. The data stem from a study of blood T cell repertoires in COVID-19. CDR1 LGHDT and CDR2 YNNKEL come from the germline V gene (reference sequence). This CDR3 is built from 16 residues. Trimming at V came to 3 bases and at J to 5 bases, leaving 9 bases not matched to a gene. Study processing details: By means of reference gene primer amplification, nucleated cell counts were estimated. Sequencing was performed with immunoSEQ multiplex PCR; in TCRdb, only in-frame clones are kept and a portion is missing. V and J calls and clone size come straight from that table; D and trimming were deduced from the DNA. Of roughly 140,000 clones in the sample, around 87% were seen once.

Sequences were obtained from peripheral blood. The origin of this receptor is a woman aged 60-75 years with active or convalescent COVID-19. This rearrangement joins TRBV3-1 (or the pseudogene TRBV3-2) to TRBJ1-1, with 10 bases that match TRBD1. CDR3 DNA sequence: TGTGCCAGCAGCCATCCGGGACAGGGGCGATATACTGAAGCTTTCTTT. This codes for CASSHPGQGRYTEAFF.